This T cell receptor beta chain was captured in a study of cytotoxic CD8 clonotypes in ibrutinib-treated CLL (dated by TCRdb to the early 2020s). General notes on the study: The cohort included around 15 treatment-naive and ten to eleven relapsed/refractory patients; about 18 were IGHV unmutated. Partial responses were observed in some 24 patients and complete responses in 2; after a median follow-up of 68 months, remission was maintained in approximately 15 patients and progression was observed in approximately 12. The response samples were drawn at a median of 12 months into treatment, with a range of roughly 6 to 40 months. Samples averaged approximately 260,000 productive templates and some 96,000 productive rearrangements. Longitudinal samples were available for about 30% of the roughly 86 trial participants. Cryopreserved peripheral blood mononuclear cells were obtained prior to treatment, at the time of response, and at either disease progression or sustained remission. Every remission and progressive disease sample was obtained while ibrutinib was still being received by the patients.

Each clonotype received, on average, 10x coverage in deep resolution sequencing performed on a MiSeq, where the target depth lay between 1 in 1 million and 1 in 200,000 T cells. The immunoSEQ hsTCRB Kit was used to generate the TCR beta libraries. The source study handled its data this way. The data were analyzed with ImmunoSEQ Analyzer and ImmunoSEQ Data Assistant, and V, D and J gene assignments followed IMGT definitions. Clonality, which ranges from 0 to 1, was calculated by subtracting the normalized Shannon entropy of productive rearrangement frequencies from one. Only overrepresented clonotypes making up at least 0.05% of the repertoire of each patient were included in the public clonotype analysis. Repertoires from some 13 age-matched healthy donors in immuneACCESS were used as clonality controls. Sourced from immuneACCESS, this table was stored by TCRdb with only in-frame sequences that have V and J called. A share of the clones is absent; for the studies checked, an unresolved V gene accounts for under half, and the remainder has no known explanation. V and J calls and clone size are copied from that table; D and trimming were computed from the DNA. This sample gives approximately 45,000 clones in total; roughly three quarters of them show up just once. Roughly 14% of the sample is held by the ten biggest clonotypes.

The time point label of this sample denotes: about twelve months on ibrutinib. For TCR beta library preparation, about 2 micrograms of genomic DNA was extracted from cryopreserved PBMCs. Longitudinal blood samples from CLL patients on ibrutinib monotherapy underwent high-throughput TCR beta sequencing. The patients were enrolled in a single-center, open-label phase 2 trial of ibrutinib monotherapy. Worth noting for this clone: The antigen this receptor binds is unknown. No base qualities exist here, and no much larger clone lies one base off it.

The paper's findings and limits, for the study overall: Public clonotypes were rare and either contracted or stayed stable during treatment, and the rise in clonality at ibrutinib response reflected the expansion of private clonotypes. Baseline clonality was found to be higher than that of age-matched healthy donors and was strongly correlated with circulating CD8+ T-cell counts. An increase in clonality was observed at ibrutinib response, with clonality remaining stable during sustained remission and falling back toward baseline at progression. Lymph node repertoires were not examined, and the timing of sampling was not matched between patients in sustained remission and those whose disease progressed.

The sample here was PBMCs, taken after 12 months of ibrutinib treatment. This TCR was recovered from a human donor with chronic lymphocytic leukemia.

The base sequence is TGTGCCAGCAGTACACAGGGAGTGTCCTACGAGCAGTACTTC. The encoded protein is CASSTQGVSYEQYF. The rearrangement combines TRBV6-1 with TRBJ2-7; 6 matching bases give a weak D call of TRBD1. V is clipped by 5 bases and J by 1 base, and the sequence between their germline boundaries is 12 bases long. The germline V gene encodes CDR1 MNHNS and CDR2 SASEGT. The CDR3 spans 14 residues, from the cysteine through the phenylalanine. Only the CDR3 region is kept as DNA, spanning 42 bases read in frame from base 1.